This is a list of T cell receptor beta chains from one sample in a study of beta chain features in type 1 diabetes. Measured with immunoSEQ multiplex PCR; TCRdb has only the in-frame clones, and not every one. Found here are approximately 140,000 clones, less than 9% of them singletons; the top ten hold 1.1% to 1.5%. The sequenced material came from central memory CD4+ T cells from blood. The receptors shown here come from a woman aged 25 to 39 in good health. CDR3s include the opening cysteine and the closing phenylalanine or tryptophan. Each record gives: V gene, D gene, J gene, clone size, CDR3 protein, CDR3 DNA. D genes are given only for firm matches. Size is stated for part of the rows, as once, few or many counts, or as a class when the clone is expanded.

>TRBV5-1|-|TRBJ1-4|few
CASSQQGSGANEKLFF
TGCGCCAGCAGCCAACAGGGAAGCGGGGCTAATGAAAAACTGTTTTTT
>TRBV6-4|-|TRBJ2-6|few
CASRVQGYSGANVLTF
TGTGCCAGCAGGGTACAGGGTTACTCTGGGGCCAACGTCCTGACTTTC
>TRBV6-5|-|TRBJ2-2|few
CASSWRGGNTGELFF
TGTGCCAGCAGTTGGAGGGGAGGTAACACCGGGGAGCTGTTTTTT
>TRBV28|TRBD2|TRBJ2-1|-
CASSPKVSSGRAYNEQFF
TGTGCCAGCAGTCCAAAGGTGTCTAGCGGGAGGGCCTACAATGAGCAGTTCTTC
>TRBV6-1|TRBD1|TRBJ2-3|-
CAVPDRGLADTQYF
TGTGCCGTCCCGGACAGGGGATTGGCAGATACGCAGTATTTT
>TRBV28|TRBD2|TRBJ2-7|few
CASSFLGLAASYEQYF
TGTGCCAGCAGTTTTTTGGGACTAGCGGCTTCCTACGAGCAGTACTTC
>TRBV29-1|-|TRBJ2-6|many
CSVATDSGANVLTF
TGCAGCGTTGCAACAGACTCTGGGGCCAACGTCCTGACTTTC
>TRBV7-9|TRBD2|TRBJ2-3|-
CASSAPVSGRGNTQYF
TGTGCCAGCAGCGCCCCGGTGAGCGGGAGAGGGAATACGCAGTATTTT
>TRBV15|TRBD1|TRBJ1-4|many
CATSGPGQEYEKLFF
TGTGCCACCAGCGGACCGGGACAGGAATACGAAAAACTGTTTTTT
>TRBV18|-|TRBJ2-7|-
CASSPTVKGEQYF
TGTGCCAGCTCACCAACAGTCAAAGGCGAGCAGTACTTC
>TRBV29-1|-|TRBJ2-1|-
CSVVPAGNEQFF
TGCAGCGTTGTTCCGGCGGGTAATGAGCAGTTCTTC
>TRBV29-1|-|TRBJ1-1|-
CSVGQQNTEAFF
TGCAGCGTTGGACAACAAAACACTGAAGCTTTCTTT
>TRBV15|TRBD2|TRBJ2-1|few
CATSRVLAGYNEQFF
TGTGCCACCAGCAGGGTTTTAGCGGGATACAATGAGCAGTTCTTC
>TRBV21-1|-|TRBJ1-1|few
CASSKVRGVHTEAFF
TGTGCCAGCAGCAAAGTTCGGGGTGTGCACACTGAAGCTTTCTTT
>TRBV7-9|TRBD1|TRBJ2-5|many
CASSWTGETQYF
TGTGCCAGCAGCTGGACAGGAGAGACCCAGTACTTC
>TRBV7-2|TRBD2|TRBJ2-7|few
CASSPQGSGISVNEQYF
TGTGCCAGCAGCCCTCAGGGAAGCGGGATTTCGGTTAACGAGCAGTACTTC
>TRBV14|-|TRBJ2-5|many
CASSLQETQYF
TGTGCCAGCAGCCTACAAGAGACCCAGTACTTC
>TRBV28|TRBD2|TRBJ2-1|few
CASSSRRGSGREGIPFF
TGTGCCAGCAGTTCTCGCCGGGGTAGCGGGAGGGAAGGGATCCCGTTCTTC
>TRBV4-3|TRBD1|TRBJ1-2|many
CASSQDARGRNGYTF
TGCGCCAGCAGCCAAGACGCCAGGGGGCGGAATGGCTACACCTTC
>TRBV18|TRBD1|TRBJ2-7|few
CASSPTGQGAGEQYF
TGTGCCAGCTCACCAACGGGACAGGGGGCGGGGGAGCAGTACTTC
>TRBV6-1|-|TRBJ2-7|few
CASSREGESEQYF
TGTGCCAGCAGCCGTGAGGGGGAGAGCGAGCAGTACTTC
>TRBV28|-|TRBJ1-3|few
CASSPNREGNTIYF
TGTGCCAGCAGTCCGAACAGGGAGGGAAACACCATATATTTT
>TRBV6-5|TRBD1|TRBJ1-1|-
CASSLRTGEAFF
TGTGCCAGCAGCCTGAGGACAGGTGAAGCTTTCTTT
>TRBV27|TRBD1|TRBJ2-3|-
CASSSGTGTDTQYF
TGTGCCAGCAGTTCCGGGACAGGGACAGATACGCAGTATTTT
>TRBV7-9|TRBD1|TRBJ2-7|few
CASSSRTGVGYEQYF
TGTGCCAGCAGCTCCAGGACAGGAGTCGGCTACGAGCAGTACTTC
>TRBV5-1|-|TRBJ2-3|few
CASSLVGATDGTDTQYF
TGCGCCAGCAGCTTGGTAGGGGCCACGGATGGCACAGATACGCAGTATTTT
>TRBV30|-|TRBJ2-1|many
CAWSVQSEQFF
TGTGCCTGGAGTGTACAAAGTGAGCAGTTCTTC
>TRBV19|TRBD1|TRBJ1-5|few
CASSIAGQGNQPQHF
TGTGCCAGTAGTATTGCCGGACAGGGCAATCAGCCCCAGCATTTT
>TRBV7-3|TRBD2|TRBJ2-1|-
CASSPLAGIYNEQFF
TGTGCCAGCAGCCCTCTAGCGGGGATCTACAATGAGCAGTTCTTC
>TRBV28|-|TRBJ2-1|-
CASSRAGTEQFF
TGTGCCAGCAGCCGAGCCGGGACAGAGCAGTTCTTC